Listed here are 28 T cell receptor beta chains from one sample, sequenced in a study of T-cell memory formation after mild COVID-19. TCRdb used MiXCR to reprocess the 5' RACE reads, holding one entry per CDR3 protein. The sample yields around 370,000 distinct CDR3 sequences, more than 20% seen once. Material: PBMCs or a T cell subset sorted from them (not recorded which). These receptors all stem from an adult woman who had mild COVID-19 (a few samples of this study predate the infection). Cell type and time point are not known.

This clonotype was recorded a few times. The CDR3 spells CAISESVKGEQYF. As DNA, the CDR3 is TGTGCCATCAGTGAGTCGGTCAAGGGCGAGCAGTACTTC. The rearrangement uses TRBV10-3 and TRBJ2-7; the D is unclear. The CDR3 consists of 13 residues. Germline V CDR1 and CDR2: ENHRY, SYGVKD. Trimming took off 0 bases at V and 6 bases at J, with 9 bases between the two ends.

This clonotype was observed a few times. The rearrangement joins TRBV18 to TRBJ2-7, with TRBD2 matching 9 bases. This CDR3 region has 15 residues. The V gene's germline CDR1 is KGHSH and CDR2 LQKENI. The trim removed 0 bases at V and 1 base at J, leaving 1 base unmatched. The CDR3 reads CASSPPAGGSYEQYF. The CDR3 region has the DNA TGTGCCAGCTCACCACCAGCGGGAGGATCCTACGAGCAGTACTTC.

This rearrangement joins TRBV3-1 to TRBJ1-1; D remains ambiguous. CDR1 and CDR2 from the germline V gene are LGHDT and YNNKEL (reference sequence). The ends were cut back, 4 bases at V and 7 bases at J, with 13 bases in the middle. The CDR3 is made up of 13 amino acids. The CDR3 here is CASSLGRSGEAFF. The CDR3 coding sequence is TGTGCCAGCAGCCTTGGCCGGTCGGGTGAAGCTTTCTTT.

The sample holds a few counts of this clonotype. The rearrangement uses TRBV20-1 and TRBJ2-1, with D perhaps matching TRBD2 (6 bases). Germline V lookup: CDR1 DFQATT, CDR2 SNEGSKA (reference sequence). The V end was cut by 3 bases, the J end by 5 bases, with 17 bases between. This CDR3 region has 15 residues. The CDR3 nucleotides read TGCAGTGCTAGCCGCGGAGGGAGACGGAACAATGAGCAGTTCTTC. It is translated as CSASRGGRRNNEQFF.

This CDR3 reads CATSRDRGSGNTIYF. CDR3 nucleotides: TGTGCCACCAGCAGAGACCGAGGCTCTGGAAACACCATATATTTT. The rearrangement joins TRBV15 to TRBJ1-3; no clear D gene. This CDR3 region has 15 residues. CDR1 and CDR2 (germline): LNHNV, YYDKDF (reference sequence). V lost 0 bases and J 0 bases, leaving 6 bases between the germline ends.

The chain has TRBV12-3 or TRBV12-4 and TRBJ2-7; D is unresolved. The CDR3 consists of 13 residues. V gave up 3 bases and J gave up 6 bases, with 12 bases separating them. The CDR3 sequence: CASSFSNGVEQYF. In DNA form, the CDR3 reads TGTGCCAGCAGTTTCAGTAATGGAGTCGAGCAGTACTTC.

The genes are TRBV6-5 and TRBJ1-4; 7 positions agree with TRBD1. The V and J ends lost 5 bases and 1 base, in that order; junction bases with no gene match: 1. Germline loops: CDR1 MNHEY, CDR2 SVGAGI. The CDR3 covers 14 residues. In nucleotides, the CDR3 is TGTGCCAGCAGTCGGACAGGAACTAATGAAAAACTGTTTTTT. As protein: CASSRTGTNEKLFF.

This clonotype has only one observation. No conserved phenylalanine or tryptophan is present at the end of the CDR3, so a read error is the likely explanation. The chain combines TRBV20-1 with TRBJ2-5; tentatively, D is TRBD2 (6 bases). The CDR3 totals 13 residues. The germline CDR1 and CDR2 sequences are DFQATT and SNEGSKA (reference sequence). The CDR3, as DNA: TGCAGAGCTAGAGGGGAGGCGGTGGAGACCCAGTACATC. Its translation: CRARGEAVETQYI.

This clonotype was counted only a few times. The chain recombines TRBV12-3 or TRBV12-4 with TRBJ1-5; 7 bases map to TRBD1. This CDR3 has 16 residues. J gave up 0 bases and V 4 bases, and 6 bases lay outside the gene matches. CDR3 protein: CASSSGTDISNQPQHF. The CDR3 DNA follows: TGTGCCAGCAGTTCTGGGACAGACATTAGCAATCAGCCCCAGCATTTT.

The CDR3 DNA follows: TGTGCCAGCAGCTTAGTTGTGGGGTTTAATGAAAAACTGTTTTTT. Protein product: CASSLVVGFNEKLFF. V is TRBV7-6 and J is TRBJ1-4, with D uncertain. V lost 1 base to trimming and J lost 4 bases, with 10 bases between them. The V gene's germline CDR1 is SGHVS and CDR2 FNYEAQ. The CDR3 consists of 15 residues.

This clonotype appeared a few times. In DNA form, the CDR3 reads TGCGCCAGCAGCAGGACTAGTCCTAATTCACCCCTCCACTTT. Encoded protein: CASSRTSPNSPLHF. The V call is TRBV5-1, the J call TRBJ1-6, with unresolved D. The germline V gene has CDR1 SGHRS and CDR2 YFSETQ. The CDR3 runs to 14 residues. Trimming took 4 bases from V and 6 from J, leaving 11 bases between them.

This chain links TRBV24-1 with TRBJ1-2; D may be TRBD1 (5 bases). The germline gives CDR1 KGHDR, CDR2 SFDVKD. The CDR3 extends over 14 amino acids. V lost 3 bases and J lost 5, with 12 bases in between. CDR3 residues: CATSDPPDTYGYTF. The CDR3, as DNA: TGTGCCACCAGTGATCCCCCGGACACTTATGGCTACACCTTC.

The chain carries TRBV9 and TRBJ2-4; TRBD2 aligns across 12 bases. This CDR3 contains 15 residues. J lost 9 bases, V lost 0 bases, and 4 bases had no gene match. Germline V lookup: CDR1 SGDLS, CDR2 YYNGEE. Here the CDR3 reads CASSVGLAGDGIQYF. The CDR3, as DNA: TGTGCCAGCAGCGTAGGACTAGCGGGAGACGGCATTCAGTACTTC.

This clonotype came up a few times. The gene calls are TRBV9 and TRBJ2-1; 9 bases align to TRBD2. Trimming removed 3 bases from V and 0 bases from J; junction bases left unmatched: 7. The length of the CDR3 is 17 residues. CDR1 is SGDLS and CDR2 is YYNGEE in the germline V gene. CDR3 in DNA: TGTGCCAGCAGCGACCAACTAGCGGGTAACTCCTACAATGAGCAGTTCTTC. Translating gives CASSDQLAGNSYNEQFF. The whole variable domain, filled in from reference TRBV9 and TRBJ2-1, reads DSGVTQTPKHLITATGQRVTLRCSPRSGDLSVYWYQQSLDQGLQFLIQYYNGEERAKGNILERFSAQQFPDLHSELNLSSLELGDSALYFCASSDQLAGNSYNEQFFGPGTRLTVL.

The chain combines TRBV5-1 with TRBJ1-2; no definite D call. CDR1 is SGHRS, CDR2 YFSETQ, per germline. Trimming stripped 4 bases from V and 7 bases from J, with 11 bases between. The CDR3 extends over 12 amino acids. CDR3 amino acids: CASSTGLIGYTF. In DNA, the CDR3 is TGCGCCAGCAGCACGGGCCTAATTGGCTACACCTTC.

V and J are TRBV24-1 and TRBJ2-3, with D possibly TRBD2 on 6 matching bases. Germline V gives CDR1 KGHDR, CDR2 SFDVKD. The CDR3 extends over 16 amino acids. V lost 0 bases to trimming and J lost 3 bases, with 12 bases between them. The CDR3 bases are TGTGCCACCAGTGATTTGGGGGGGAGTCGTACAGATACGCAGTATTTT. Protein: CATSDLGGSRTDTQYF.

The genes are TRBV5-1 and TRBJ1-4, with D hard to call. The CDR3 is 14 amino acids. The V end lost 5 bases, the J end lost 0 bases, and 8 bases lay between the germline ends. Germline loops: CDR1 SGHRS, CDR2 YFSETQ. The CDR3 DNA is TGCGCCAGCAGAGAGCTTGCAACTAATGAAAAACTGTTTTTT. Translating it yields CASRELATNEKLFF.

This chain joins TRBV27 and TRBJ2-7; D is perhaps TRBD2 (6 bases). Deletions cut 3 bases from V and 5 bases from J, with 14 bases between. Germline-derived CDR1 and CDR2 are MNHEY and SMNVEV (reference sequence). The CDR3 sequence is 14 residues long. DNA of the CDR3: TGTGCCAGCAGTTTGTCCAGGGCGGGAAACGAGCAGTACTTC. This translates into CASSLSRAGNEQYF.

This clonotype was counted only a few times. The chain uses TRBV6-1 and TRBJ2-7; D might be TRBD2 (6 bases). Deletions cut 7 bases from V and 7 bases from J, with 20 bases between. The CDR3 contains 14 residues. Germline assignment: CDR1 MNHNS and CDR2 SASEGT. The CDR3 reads CASTTGQVAGEQYF. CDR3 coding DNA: TGTGCCAGCACCACCGGCCAGGTCGCGGGAGAGCAGTACTTC.

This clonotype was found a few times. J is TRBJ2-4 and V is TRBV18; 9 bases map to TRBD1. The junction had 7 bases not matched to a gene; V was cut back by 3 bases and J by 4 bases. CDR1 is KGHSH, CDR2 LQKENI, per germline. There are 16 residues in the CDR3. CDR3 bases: TGTGCCAGCTCACCCCAAACAGGGGGCTGGAAAAACATTCAGTACTTC. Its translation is CASSPQTGGWKNIQYF.

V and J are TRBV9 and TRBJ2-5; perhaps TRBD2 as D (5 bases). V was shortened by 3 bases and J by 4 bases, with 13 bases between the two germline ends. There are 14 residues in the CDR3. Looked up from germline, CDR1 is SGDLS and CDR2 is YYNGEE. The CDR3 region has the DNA TGTGCCAGCAGCGCCCTCCCGGGGAGAGAGACCCAGTACTTC. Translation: CASSALPGRETQYF.

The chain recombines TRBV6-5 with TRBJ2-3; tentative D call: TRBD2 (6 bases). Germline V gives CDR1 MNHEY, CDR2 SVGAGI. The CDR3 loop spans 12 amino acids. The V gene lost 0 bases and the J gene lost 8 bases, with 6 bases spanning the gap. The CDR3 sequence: CASSYSGGTQYF. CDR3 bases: TGTGCCAGCAGTTACTCGGGGGGTACGCAGTATTTT.

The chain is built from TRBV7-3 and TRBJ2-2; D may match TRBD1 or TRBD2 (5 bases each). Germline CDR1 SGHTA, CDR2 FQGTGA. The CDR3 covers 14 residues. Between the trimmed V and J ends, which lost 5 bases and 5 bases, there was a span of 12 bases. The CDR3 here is CASSPTGLTGELFF. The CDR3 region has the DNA TGTGCCAGCAGCCCTACGGGGCTGACCGGGGAGCTGTTTTTT.

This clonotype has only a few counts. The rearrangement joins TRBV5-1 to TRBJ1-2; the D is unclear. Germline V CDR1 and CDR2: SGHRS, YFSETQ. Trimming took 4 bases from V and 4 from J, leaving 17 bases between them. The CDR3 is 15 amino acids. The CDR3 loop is CASSSPGEGSYGYTF. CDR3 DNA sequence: TGCGCCAGCAGCAGCCCGGGAGAGGGTAGCTATGGCTACACCTTC.

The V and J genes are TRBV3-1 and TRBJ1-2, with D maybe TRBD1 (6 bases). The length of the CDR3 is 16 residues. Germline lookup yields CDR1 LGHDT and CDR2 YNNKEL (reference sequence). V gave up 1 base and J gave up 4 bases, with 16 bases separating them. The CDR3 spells CASSQVSGGQGYGYTF. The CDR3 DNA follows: TGTGCCAGCAGCCAAGTCAGCGGGGGGCAGGGCTATGGCTACACCTTC.

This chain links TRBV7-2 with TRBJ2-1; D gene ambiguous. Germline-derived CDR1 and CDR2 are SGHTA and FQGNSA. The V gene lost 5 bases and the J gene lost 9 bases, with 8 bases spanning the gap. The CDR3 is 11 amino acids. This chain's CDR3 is CASSAVGEQFF. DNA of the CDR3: TGTGCCAGCAGCGCGGTAGGTGAGCAGTTCTTC.

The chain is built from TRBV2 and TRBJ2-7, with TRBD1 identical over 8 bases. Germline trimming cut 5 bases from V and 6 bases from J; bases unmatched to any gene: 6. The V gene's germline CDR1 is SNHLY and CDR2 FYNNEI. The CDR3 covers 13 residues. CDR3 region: CASSSGRGREQYF. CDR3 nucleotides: TGTGCCAGCAGTTCCGGCAGGGGGCGCGAGCAGTACTTC.

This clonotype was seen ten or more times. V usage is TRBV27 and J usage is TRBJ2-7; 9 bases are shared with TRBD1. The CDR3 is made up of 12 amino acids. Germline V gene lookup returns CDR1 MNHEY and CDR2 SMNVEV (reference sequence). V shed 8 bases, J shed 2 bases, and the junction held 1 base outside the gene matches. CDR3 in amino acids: CASGTGPYEQYF. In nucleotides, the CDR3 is TGTGCCAGCGGGACAGGGCCCTACGAGCAGTACTTC.